This record covers a single TCR beta chain. Antigen unknown. TCRdb fed the 5' RACE reads into MiXCR, producing one record per CDR3 protein. Altogether about 61,000 distinct CDR3 sequences are present, around 12% being singletons, with the ten largest covering about 1%. This entry is derived from a study of early T cells in non-severe SARS-CoV-2 infection. Looking at the study overall: The sequenced material was bulk RNA from unsorted whole blood, and its chains were unpaired. Study-wide results and caveats: CD4 and private specificities were missed by VDJdb matching, which favored anti-spike CD8 responses.

This receptor was identified in an adult who was a healthcare worker with PCR-confirmed SARS-CoV-2 infection or an uninfected control (not recorded which). The donor label of this sample is uncertain. The sample here was whole blood, taken at baseline.

Written as DNA, the CDR3 is TGTGCCAGCAGTGAAGTCCCAGGGGGCAACACAGATACGCAGTATTTT. Translation: CASSEVPGGNTDTQYF. V is TRBV6-1 and J is TRBJ2-3; 8 bases agree with TRBD1. The V gene end was trimmed by 1 base and the J gene end by 2 bases; junction bases not matched to a gene: 5. The germline V gene encodes CDR1 MNHNS and CDR2 SASEGT. This CDR3 has 16 amino acids.